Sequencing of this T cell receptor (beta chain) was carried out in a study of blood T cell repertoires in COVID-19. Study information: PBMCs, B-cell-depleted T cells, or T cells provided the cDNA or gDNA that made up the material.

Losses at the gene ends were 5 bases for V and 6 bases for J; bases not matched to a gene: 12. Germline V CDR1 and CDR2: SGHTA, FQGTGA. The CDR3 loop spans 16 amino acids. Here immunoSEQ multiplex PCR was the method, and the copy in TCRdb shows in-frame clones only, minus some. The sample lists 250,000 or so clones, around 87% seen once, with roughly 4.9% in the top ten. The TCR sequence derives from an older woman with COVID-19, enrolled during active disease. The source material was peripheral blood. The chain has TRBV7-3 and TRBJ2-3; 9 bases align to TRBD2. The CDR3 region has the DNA TGTGCCAGCAGCCCCGGGGTAGCGGGAGACTCGGATACGCAGTATTTT. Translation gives CASSPGVAGDSDTQYF.